One sample yielded the 4 T cell receptor beta chains listed below, sequenced in a study of blood T cells in healthy people across ages. A second PCR of 7 to 11 cycles used a sample-barcoded 5' primer and a J-beta primer mix. MiXCR, run by TCRdb on the 5' RACE reads, gives a single entry per CDR3 protein. The table includes some 1,000,000 distinct CDR3 sequences, roughly a quarter detected once. This same sample was also taken into another study, of T cells of mothers and their children.

The specimen sequenced was blood. All receptors come from a girl aged 2 to 10 in good health.

V usage is TRBV27 and J usage is TRBJ1-2; a possible D gene is TRBD1 (6 bases). The CDR3 loop spans 14 amino acids. Germline V CDR1 and CDR2: MNHEY, SMNVEV (reference sequence). Trimming removed 5 bases at V and 5 bases at J, with 15 bases between. CDR3 coding DNA: TGTGCCAGCAGTACCGGCAGGGGCTATTATGGCTACACCTTC. Amino acid sequence: CASSTGRGYYGYTF.

V is TRBV3-1 and J is TRBJ1-5; D remains ambiguous. Looked up from germline, CDR1 is LGHDT and CDR2 is YNNKEL (reference sequence). The CDR3 has 14 residues. V lost 7 bases to trimming and J lost 6 bases, with 16 bases between them. The CDR3 loop reads CASKIGESGQPQHF. The CDR3 bases are TGTGCCAGCAAGATCGGGGAATCGGGTCAGCCCCAGCATTTT.

This clonotype was picked up a small number of times. J is TRBJ2-5 and V is TRBV5-1; D might be TRBD2 (6 bases). The J call may be mistaken, given a closer DNA end match to TRBJ2-1. Germline CDR1 is SGHRS and CDR2 is YFSETQ. The CDR3 is made up of 14 amino acids. CDR3 in amino acids: CASRTATSFGEQFF. The CDR3 bases are TGCGCCAGCAGAACAGCGACTAGTTTCGGTGAGCAGTTCTTC.

The chain uses TRBV7-3 and TRBJ2-5; a weak D match, TRBD1 (6 bases). Gene TRBJ2-7 matches the end of the DNA better, so the J call may be wrong. Germline CDR1 SGHTA, CDR2 FQGTGA. The CDR3 length is 14 residues. CDR3 nucleotides: TGTGCCAGCAGCCCTTCCGGGACAATGACCGAGCAGTACTTC. It translates to CASSPSGTMTEQYF.